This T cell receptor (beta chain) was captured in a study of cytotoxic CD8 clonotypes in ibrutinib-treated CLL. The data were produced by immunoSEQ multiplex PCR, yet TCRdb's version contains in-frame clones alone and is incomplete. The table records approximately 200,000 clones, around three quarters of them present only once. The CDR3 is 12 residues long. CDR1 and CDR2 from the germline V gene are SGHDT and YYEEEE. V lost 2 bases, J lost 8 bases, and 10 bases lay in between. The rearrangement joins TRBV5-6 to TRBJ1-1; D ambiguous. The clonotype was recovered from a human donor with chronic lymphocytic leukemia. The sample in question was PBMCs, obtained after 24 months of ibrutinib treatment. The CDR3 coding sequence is TGTGCCAGCAGCTTTTCGTTTACCGAAGCTTTCTTT. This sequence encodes CASSFSFTEAFF.